Each of the 28 T cell receptor beta chains below was sequenced from the same sample in a study of T-cell reconstitution after alpha-beta-depleted transplantation in children. It was with unique molecular identifiers that the TCRbeta library was prepared. TCRdb re-called the PCR reads through MiXCR, storing one row per CDR3 protein. Here the sample spans about 460,000 distinct CDR3 sequences, about 10% being singletons. The source was PBMCs, collected before TCRalphabeta/CD19-depleted stem cell transplant. These receptors all stem from a child aged 2 to 15 with inherited bone marrow failure, due to receive a stem cell transplant.

This clonotype has a count of ten or more. The chain carries TRBV7-2 and TRBJ2-7; no definite D call. The CDR3 loop spans 14 amino acids. From germline, CDR1 is SGHTA and CDR2 FQGNSA. The ends were cut back, 2 bases at V and 0 bases at J, with 8 bases in the middle. The CDR3 loop reads CASSLNYHSYEQYF. For the CDR3, the DNA is TGTGCCAGCAGCTTAAATTACCACTCCTACGAGCAGTACTTC.

This clonotype was detected many times. This chain links TRBV5-1 with TRBJ2-7; 7 bases are shared with TRBD2. Germline V gives CDR1 SGHRS, CDR2 YFSETQ. V was clipped by 0 bases and J by 3 bases; unmatched bases: 3. The CDR3 runs to 14 residues. The CDR3 bases are TGCGCCAGCAGCTTGGCTAGCGGCCTCTACGAGCAGTACTTC. It specifies CASSLASGLYEQYF.

This clonotype was found a few times. The rearrangement links TRBV5-6 to TRBJ2-7, with TRBD2 matching over 10 bases. V shed 4 bases, J shed 5 bases, and the junction held 6 bases outside the gene matches. Germline V gene lookup returns CDR1 SGHDT and CDR2 YYEEEE. This CDR3 comprises 14 residues. The chain's CDR3 is CASSPGLAINEQYF. The CDR3 nucleotides are TGTGCCAGCAGCCCGGGACTAGCGATCAACGAGCAGTACTTC.

This clonotype showed up many times. The chain carries TRBV7-9 and TRBJ2-7; 7 bases are a match to TRBD1. With V trimmed by 7 bases and J by 2 bases, 8 bases remained unmatched. Germline CDR1 reads SEHNR; CDR2 reads FQNEAQ (reference sequence). The CDR3 extends over 14 amino acids. The CDR3 region is CASTDDRAPYEQYF. The CDR3 nucleotides are TGTGCCAGCACCGACGACAGGGCCCCCTACGAGCAGTACTTC.

This clonotype came up many times. The chain combines TRBV27 with TRBJ1-2; D is uncertain. CDR3 length: 13 residues. Trimming left V 4 bases short and J 4 bases short, with 10 bases between. Germline-derived CDR1 and CDR2 are MNHEY and SMNVEV (reference sequence). CDR3: CASSYFGFYGYTF. The DNA for the CDR3 is TGTGCCAGCAGTTACTTCGGTTTCTATGGCTACACCTTC.

This clonotype appeared many times. This sequence joins TRBV28 and TRBJ1-2; D gene ambiguous. Trimming pared 3 bases from V and 5 bases from J, leaving 13 bases between. Per germline, CDR1 MDHEN and CDR2 SYDVKM. This CDR3 is 14 amino acids long. In DNA form, the CDR3 reads TGTGCCAGCAGTTTTTCAGGCGATGGGTATGGCTACACCTTC. This translates into CASSFSGDGYGYTF.

This clonotype has ten or more counts. The V gene is TRBV9, the J gene TRBJ2-7, with TRBD2 as a possible D gene (6 bases). CDR1 is SGDLS, CDR2 YYNGEE, per germline. The CDR3 is made up of 15 amino acids. Trimming left V 4 bases short and J 7 bases short, with 21 bases between. The chain's CDR3 is CASSPRFSGLREQYF. CDR3 nucleotide sequence: TGTGCCAGCAGCCCCAGGTTTAGCGGCCTTAGGGAGCAGTACTTC.

Concerning this clonotype: A much larger clone lies a single base off, so this may be a read error. This chain links TRBV4-3 with TRBJ2-5; no clear D gene. This CDR3 region has 13 residues. Trimming took off 5 bases at V and 2 bases at J, with 9 bases between the two ends. CDR1 and CDR2 (germline): LGHNA, YSLEER. The CDR3 protein is CASSVRPQETQYF. As DNA, the CDR3 is TGCGCCAGCAGCGTGCGGCCGCAAGAGACCCAGTACTTC.

This clonotype was observed many times. The chain recombines TRBV20-1 with TRBJ1-6; no reliable D call. The CDR3 has 11 amino acids. CDR1 is DFQATT and CDR2 is SNEGSKA in the germline V gene (reference sequence). The V end lost 1 base, the J end lost 16 bases, and 11 bases lay between the germline ends. The CDR3 here is CSARALEWLHF. The CDR3 DNA sequence: TGCAGTGCTAGAGCCCTTGAGTGGCTCCACTTT.

This clonotype was found a few times. The chain employs TRBV24-1 and TRBJ2-7; 9 bases are a match to TRBD1. The CDR3 totals 15 residues. Germline CDR1 reads KGHDR; CDR2 reads SFDVKD. Trimming cost V 4 bases and J 3 bases; bases outside gene matches: 6. CDR3 protein: CATSETGQGHYEQYF. DNA of the CDR3: TGTGCCACCAGTGAGACGGGACAGGGTCACTACGAGCAGTACTTC.

This clonotype was seen ten or more times. The chain couples TRBV12-3 or TRBV12-4 to TRBJ1-1; D is possibly TRBD1 (5 bases). This CDR3 has 14 amino acids. Trimming pared 2 bases from V and 2 bases from J, leaving 9 bases between. The CDR3 protein is CASSLSGENTEAFF. The DNA for the CDR3 is TGTGCCAGCAGTTTATCGGGGGAAAACACTGAAGCTTTCTTT.

This clonotype was counted ten times or more. The CDR3 region is CASSPYLAWDTGELFF. In nucleotides, the CDR3 is TGTGCCAGCAGTCCCTATCTAGCGTGGGACACCGGGGAGCTGTTTTTT. This sequence joins TRBV5-5 and TRBJ2-2, with D tentatively TRBD2 (6 bases). This CDR3 is built from 16 residues. V was cut by 5 bases and J by 3 bases, with 17 bases left in between. CDR1 is SGHKS and CDR2 is YYEKEE in the germline V gene (reference sequence).

This clonotype was found many times. The gene calls are TRBV20-1 and TRBJ1-6; 7 bases agree with TRBD1. The germline V gene has CDR1 DFQATT and CDR2 SNEGSKA (reference sequence). This CDR3 region has 13 residues. After removal of 2 bases from V and 10 bases from J, the junction contained 5 bases not matched to a gene. CDR3 sequence reads: CSARRAGGSPLHF. CDR3 coding DNA: TGCAGTGCTAGAAGGGCAGGGGGGTCACCCCTCCACTTT.

This clonotype was found many times. DNA for the CDR3: TGTGCCAGCAGCTCCGGGGATCAGCCCCAGCATTTT. As protein: CASSSGDQPQHF. The genes are TRBV7-9 and TRBJ1-5, with D uncertain. This CDR3 contains 12 residues. V lost 4 bases and J 5 bases, leaving 6 bases between the germline ends. Germline CDR1 and CDR2: SEHNR and FQNEAQ (reference sequence).

This clonotype was seen repeatedly, ten times or more. The rearrangement uses TRBV4-1 and TRBJ2-3; 9 nucleotides match TRBD2. The J segment lost 3 bases and the V segment lost 1 base, leaving 5 bases of the junction unmatched. Per the germline V gene, CDR1 is MGHRA and CDR2 is YSYEKL. The CDR3 is made up of 16 amino acids. The chain's CDR3 is CASSQAGTSYTDTQYF. DNA of the CDR3: TGCGCCAGCAGCCAAGCCGGGACTAGCTATACAGATACGCAGTATTTT.

This clonotype was seen only a few times. The CDR3 nucleotides are TGTGCCAGCAGCTTAGGCGGACAGGGGGCAACCAAAAACATTCAGTACTTC. Encoded protein: CASSLGGQGATKNIQYF. The chain combines TRBV13 with TRBJ2-4; 11 positions match TRBD1. The CDR3 is 17 residues long. V trimming: 0 bases; J trimming: 2 bases; junction bases outside the gene matches: 3. Germline V gene sequence: CDR1 PRHDT, CDR2 FYEKMQ (reference sequence).

This clonotype was seen ten or more times. This chain uses TRBV4-1 with TRBJ2-7, with a possible D match to TRBD2 (5 bases). Germline V gene lookup returns CDR1 MGHRA and CDR2 YSYEKL. There are 13 residues in the CDR3. Deletions cut 4 bases from V and 2 bases from J, with 9 bases between. The CDR3 coding sequence is TGCGCCAGCAGCCTCCACGGGGCCTACGAGCAGTACTTC. As protein: CASSLHGAYEQYF.

This clonotype was recorded at least ten times. The chain couples TRBV6-2 or TRBV6-3 to TRBJ2-1; 9 positions agree with TRBD2. CDR1 and CDR2 (germline): MNHEY, SVGEGT. V was clipped by 4 bases and J by 4 bases; unmatched bases: 8. This CDR3 has 16 amino acids. For the CDR3, the DNA is TGTGCCAGCAGTTTGGTTTGGCTAGCGGGATACAATGAGCAGTTCTTC. Its protein is CASSLVWLAGYNEQFF.

This clonotype was seen at least ten times. The chain joins TRBV4-1 to TRBJ2-3, with a possible D match to TRBD2 (7 bases). From germline, CDR1 is MGHRA and CDR2 YSYEKL. This CDR3 is 17 amino acids long. Between the trimmed V and J ends, which lost 1 base and 5 bases, there was a span of 19 bases. The CDR3 nucleotides read TGCGCCAGCAGCCAAGTGGGTCATCGGGGGGCGATAGATACGCAGTATTTT. The encoded protein is CASSQVGHRGAIDTQYF.

The V call is TRBV19, the J call TRBJ1-2, with D tentatively TRBD1 (5 bases). Germline CDR1 reads LNHDA; CDR2 reads SQIVND (reference sequence). Trimming shortened V by 3 bases and J by 1 base, and 15 bases separated the two germline ends. The CDR3 is 16 residues long. CDR3 in DNA: TGTGCCAGTAGTATCGGGACCCGGGGATTTAACTATGGCTACACCTTC. This sequence encodes CASSIGTRGFNYGYTF.

Comments on this clonotype: This may be a read error, as it is one base from a much larger clone. The rearrangement links TRBV29-1 to TRBJ1-2, with D possibly TRBD1 on 5 matching bases. The CDR3 is 12 amino acids. Germline CDR1 reads SQVTM; CDR2 reads ANQGSEA. The ends were cut back, 6 bases at V and 2 bases at J, with 10 bases in the middle. CDR3 nucleotides: TGCAGCGTACTACAGGAGAACTATGGCTACACCTTC. Translated: CSVLQENYGYTF.

This clonotype was recorded many times. The rearrangement uses TRBV5-1 and TRBJ2-7; 11 nucleotides line up with TRBD2. The V segment lost 4 bases and the J segment 5 bases; nucleotides outside the gene matches: 8. The CDR3 covers 15 residues. From germline, CDR1 is SGHRS and CDR2 YFSETQ. The CDR3: CASSPVAGGPHEQYF. The CDR3 DNA follows: TGCGCCAGCAGCCCTGTAGCGGGAGGGCCCCACGAGCAGTACTTC. The whole variable domain, remainder taken from reference TRBV5-1 and TRBJ2-7, is KAGVTQTPRYLIKTRGQQVTLSCSPISGHRSVSWYQQTPGQGLQFLFEYFSETQRNKGNFPGRFSGRQFSNSRSEMNVSTLELGDSALYLCASSPVAGGPHEQYFGPGTRLTVT.

The sample holds many counts of this clonotype. The J gene is TRBJ2-5, the V gene TRBV11-2, with 10 bases fitting TRBD2. The CDR3 runs 18 residues. V was clipped by 10 bases and J by 1 base; unmatched bases: 18. From germline, CDR1 is SGHAT and CDR2 FQNNGV. This chain's CDR3 is CATSKRHLAGDSQETQYF. DNA of the CDR3: TGTGCCACCAGTAAGAGACATCTAGCGGGAGACTCCCAAGAGACCCAGTACTTC.

This clonotype has a count of ten or more. The genes are TRBV13 and TRBJ1-5; D not resolved. The CDR3 sequence is 14 residues long. The germline V gene encodes CDR1 PRHDT and CDR2 FYEKMQ (reference sequence). V lost 7 bases and J lost 4, with 14 bases in between. For the CDR3, the DNA is TGTGCCAGCACCCTCAGAGGCGGAAATCAGCCCCAGCATTTT. It codes for CASTLRGGNQPQHF.

This clonotype has more than one count but fewer than ten. V usage is TRBV7-9 and J usage is TRBJ2-5, with TRBD2 matching over 7 bases. V lost 3 bases, J lost 5 bases, and 18 bases stayed unmatched. From germline, CDR1 is SEHNR and CDR2 FQNEAQ (reference sequence). CDR3 length: 18 amino acids. The CDR3 nucleotides are TGTGCCAGCAGCTTCGGTCCCGGGCGGGAGCTTTACGGGGAGACCCAGTACTTC. It codes for CASSFGPGRELYGETQYF.

The CDR3 DNA sequence: TGTGCCAGCAGCAGTAAACTAGCGGGAGTATACGAGCAGTACTTC. As protein: CASSSKLAGVYEQYF. J is TRBJ2-7 and V is TRBV5-4; 11 bases map to TRBD2. CDR1 SGHNT and CDR2 YYREEE come from the germline V gene (reference sequence). The J segment lost 4 bases and the V segment lost 4 bases, leaving 7 bases of the junction unmatched. This CDR3 region has 15 residues.

This clonotype was recorded at least ten times. Here the CDR3 reads CASSRSGSGRVNEQFF. The CDR3, as DNA: TGTGCCAGCAGCCGTAGCGGTAGCGGGAGGGTCAATGAGCAGTTCTTC. The J gene is TRBJ2-1, the V gene TRBV16; 11 bases line up with TRBD2. The CDR3 has 16 amino acids. CDR1 KGHSY and CDR2 FQNENV come from the germline V gene. With V trimmed by 4 bases and J by 6 bases, 8 bases remained unmatched.

The sample holds many counts of this clonotype. The rearrangement joins TRBV20-1 to TRBJ2-1; the D is unclear. Deletions cut 7 bases from V and 4 bases from J, with 14 bases between. Germline CDR1 is DFQATT and CDR2 is SNEGSKA (reference sequence). The CDR3 extends over 13 amino acids. CDR3 in DNA: TGCAGTGTTAGCCCCTTTAATTACAATGAGCAGTTCTTC. Protein sequence: CSVSPFNYNEQFF.